Below are 21 T cell receptor beta chains sequenced from a single sample in a study of blood T cell repertoires in COVID-19 (TCRdb year 2020). Library preparation used the immunoSEQ multiplex PCR assay. TCRdb limited this immuneACCESS table to in-frame rearrangements with V and J called. A share of clones is missing; checked studies link under half to unresolved V genes, and the rest is unexplained. The sample has tens of thousands of clones on record, around 88% of them singletons. The biggest ten clones account for 6.3% of the sample. Specimen: peripheral blood. The receptors here all came from a human donor in a cohort sampled during active COVID-19.

This chain links TRBV10-3 with TRBJ2-7; TRBD1 matches at 7 bases. The J segment lost 3 bases and the V segment lost 0 bases, leaving 2 bases of the junction unmatched. The CDR3 consists of 14 residues. Germline V gives CDR1 ENHRY, CDR2 SYGVKD. The CDR3 protein is CAISESGTVYEQYF. In nucleotides, the CDR3 is TGTGCCATCAGTGAGTCGGGGACAGTCTACGAGCAGTACTTC.

This clone was seen just once. V gene TRBV9 combines with J gene TRBJ1-1; tentatively, D is TRBD1 (6 bases). The V gene lost 4 bases and the J gene lost 1 base, with 14 bases spanning the gap. The CDR3 is 15 amino acids. Germline loops: CDR1 SGDLS, CDR2 YYNGEE. CDR3 in amino acids: CASSLSGQRNTEAFF. In nucleotides, the CDR3 is TGTGCCAGCAGCCTATCGGGACAAAGGAACACTGAAGCTTTCTTT.

This chain links TRBV28 with TRBJ1-5; a possible D gene is TRBD1 (5 bases). V lost 6 bases and J 7 bases, leaving 13 bases between the germline ends. Germline CDR1 MDHEN, CDR2 SYDVKM. The CDR3 spans 13 residues. CDR3 amino acids: CASSSGKHQPQHF. CDR3 sequence (DNA): TGTGCCAGCAGCTCAGGGAAACACCAGCCCCAGCATTTT.

V gene TRBV4-3 combines with J gene TRBJ2-3, with 7 bases fitting TRBD2. V lost 0 bases, J lost 4 bases, and 13 bases stayed unmatched. Looked up from germline, CDR1 is LGHNA and CDR2 is YSLEER. The CDR3 loop spans 18 amino acids. The CDR3 reads CASSQDTGGRGRADTQYF. CDR3 sequence (DNA): TGCGCCAGCAGCCAAGATACGGGGGGTCGGGGGAGAGCAGATACGCAGTATTTT.

The CDR3 protein is CASSLGQGTYRTDTQYF. DNA for the CDR3: TGTGCCAGCAGCTTGGGACAGGGGACCTATCGGACAGATACGCAGTATTTT. The J gene is TRBJ2-3, the V gene TRBV7-9, with 10 bases aligning to TRBD1. This CDR3 is built from 17 residues. Per the germline V gene, CDR1 is SEHNR and CDR2 is FQNEAQ (reference sequence). V was clipped by 3 bases and J by 3 bases; unmatched bases: 9.

The chain couples TRBV5-1 to TRBJ1-4; TRBD1 matches at 9 bases. V shed 0 bases, J shed 7 bases, and the junction held 7 bases outside the gene matches. Germline V gives CDR1 SGHRS, CDR2 YFSETQ. The CDR3 runs to 16 residues. The CDR3 DNA sequence: TGCGCCAGCAGCTTGGAGAACAGGGGGCTAGGTGAAAAACTGTTTTTT. Translation: CASSLENRGLGEKLFF.

The gene calls are TRBV6-6 and TRBJ1-3; TRBD1 aligns across 7 bases. The CDR3 contains 18 residues. With 5 bases clipped from V and 4 bases from J, the junction kept 17 bases outside the gene matches. Germline values: CDR1 MNHNY, CDR2 SVGAGI (reference sequence). CDR3 protein: CASSPYQPRQGTGNTIYF. As DNA, the CDR3 is TGTGCCAGCAGTCCATACCAACCTCGACAGGGAACGGGAAACACCATATATTTT.

V gene TRBV28 combines with J gene TRBJ2-1; TRBD1 aligns across 7 bases. Germline lookup yields CDR1 MDHEN and CDR2 SYDVKM. The CDR3 length is 14 residues. The V gene end was trimmed by 5 bases and the J gene end by 5 bases; junction bases not matched to a gene: 6. CDR3 loop: CASSTQTGNNEQFF. The CDR3 DNA reads TGTGCCAGCAGTACTCAGACAGGGAACAATGAGCAGTTCTTC.

The chain combines TRBV18 with TRBJ1-5, with 8 positions matching TRBD1. This CDR3 comprises 15 residues. Germline CDR1 is KGHSH and CDR2 is LQKENI. V shed 3 bases and J 3 bases; nucleotides not matched to a gene: 4. CDR3 sequence reads: CASSPSGGPNQPQHF. DNA for the CDR3: TGTGCCAGCTCACCTTCAGGGGGCCCCAATCAGCCCCAGCATTTT.

Only a few counts were recorded for this clone. V gene TRBV28 combines with J gene TRBJ2-3; D gene uncertain. The germline V gene encodes CDR1 MDHEN and CDR2 SYDVKM. V was shortened by 2 bases and J by 9 bases, with 9 bases between the two germline ends. This CDR3 contains 12 residues. The CDR3, as DNA: TGTGCCAGCAGTTTAACCAGGTTAACGCAGTATTTT. Residues: CASSLTRLTQYF.

CDR3 nucleotides: TGTGCCAGCAGCGTAGGACCCGGGAACCATTACGAGCAGTACTTC. It codes for CASSVGPGNHYEQYF. The V gene is TRBV9, the J gene TRBJ2-7; TRBD2 might be the D (5 bases). The V end was cut by 0 bases, the J end by 4 bases, with 14 bases between. CDR1 is SGDLS, CDR2 YYNGEE, per germline. This CDR3 is 15 amino acids long. Full variable domain (outside the CDR3, taken from reference TRBV9 and TRBJ2-7): DSGVTQTPKHLITATGQRVTLRCSPRSGDLSVYWYQQSLDQGLQFLIQYYNGEERAKGNILERFSAQQFPDLHSELNLSSLELGDSALYFCASSVGPGNHYEQYFGPGTRLTVT.

This clone was recorded once. J is TRBJ2-2 and V is TRBV7-2, with 8 bases identical to TRBD2. The CDR3 runs 13 residues. Germline V lookup: CDR1 SGHTA, CDR2 FQGNSA. V was clipped by 5 bases and J by 5 bases; unmatched bases: 1. In nucleotides, the CDR3 is TGTGCCAGCAGCCGCGGGGGGACCGGGGAGCTGTTTTTT. Translation gives CASSRGGTGELFF. Together with reference TRBV7-2 and TRBJ2-2, the CDR3 gives the full variable domain: GAGVSQSPSNKVTEKGKDVELRCDPISGHTALYWYRQSLGQGLEFLIYFQGNSAPDKSGLPSDRFSAERTGGSVSTLTIQRTQQEDSAVYLCASSRGGTGELFFGEGSRLTVL.

V usage is TRBV27 and J usage is TRBJ1-1; a possible D gene is TRBD1 (6 bases). V was cut by 2 bases and J by 1 base, with 14 bases left in between. The CDR3 contains 16 residues. The germline gives CDR1 MNHEY, CDR2 SMNVEV (reference sequence). The chain's CDR3 is CASSLGLQGGNTEAFF. The CDR3 DNA reads TGTGCCAGCAGTTTAGGCCTACAGGGTGGGAACACTGAAGCTTTCTTT.

The chain has TRBV10-3 and TRBJ2-3, with 8 bases that match TRBD2. V trimming: 5 bases; J trimming: 2 bases; junction bases outside the gene matches: 6. The CDR3 is 15 amino acids. Germline-derived CDR1 and CDR2 are ENHRY and SYGVKD. CDR3 in amino acids: CAISKLAGTTDTQYF. The DNA of the CDR3 is TGTGCCATCAGTAAGTTAGCGGGAACCACAGATACGCAGTATTTT.

The CDR3 reads CAGLRQGKNTEAFF. CDR3 coding DNA: TGTGCCGGATTGAGACAGGGGAAGAACACTGAAGCTTTCTTT. This rearrangement joins TRBV7-9 to TRBJ1-1; TRBD1 aligns across 8 bases. This CDR3 contains 14 residues. Germline CDR1 reads SEHNR; CDR2 reads FQNEAQ (reference sequence). V lost 11 bases, J lost 1 base, and 9 bases stayed unmatched.

This clone came up once. This rearrangement joins TRBV7-9 to TRBJ2-3; D possibly corresponds to TRBD2 (5 bases). CDR1 and CDR2 (germline): SEHNR, FQNEAQ (reference sequence). This CDR3 is 13 amino acids long. Here the CDR3 reads CTMVEGNTDTQYF. The CDR3 bases are TGTACCATGGTAGAGGGAAACACAGATACGCAGTATTTT.

The V call is TRBV4-3, the J call TRBJ2-7, with TRBD2 matching over 8 bases. The J segment lost 3 bases and the V segment lost 4 bases, leaving 11 bases of the junction unmatched. Germline CDR1 is LGHNA and CDR2 is YSLEER. This CDR3 spans 16 amino acids. CDR3 in DNA: TGCGCCAGCAGCCCCTCCAGCGGGAGTCACCGCTACGAGCAGTACTTC. As protein: CASSPSSGSHRYEQYF.

The rearrangement uses TRBV5-1 and TRBJ2-2; 7 bases align to TRBD1. Trimming took 3 bases from V and 2 from J; bases not matched to a gene: 7. Per germline, CDR1 SGHRS and CDR2 YFSETQ. The length of the CDR3 is 16 residues. The CDR3 loop reads CASSSSGQINTGELFF. DNA of the CDR3: TGCGCCAGCAGCTCCTCGGGACAGATAAACACCGGGGAGCTGTTTTTT.

The chain couples TRBV6-2 or TRBV6-3 to TRBJ2-7; D remains ambiguous. Trimming stripped 2 bases from V and 4 bases from J, with 6 bases between. Per the germline V gene, CDR1 is MNHEY and CDR2 is SVGEGT. This CDR3 spans 12 amino acids. The CDR3, as DNA: TGTGCCAGCAGTTACCCGCGTTACGAGCAGTACTTC. It is translated as CASSYPRYEQYF.

J is TRBJ1-4 and V is TRBV6-5; 9 positions agree with TRBD1. The CDR3 totals 16 residues. Trimming cost V 3 bases and J 5 bases; bases outside gene matches: 7. Looked up from germline, CDR1 is MNHEY and CDR2 is SVGAGI. The CDR3 nucleotides are TGTGCCAGCAGTTATAATTTGGGGACAGGGAATGAAAAACTGTTTTTT. Its translation is CASSYNLGTGNEKLFF.

J is TRBJ2-7 and V is TRBV12-3 or TRBV12-4; 7 bases align to TRBD1. This CDR3 is built from 11 residues. Germline trimming cut 8 bases from V and 3 bases from J; bases unmatched to any gene: 1. CDR3 nucleotides: TGTGCCAGCCGGACAGGCTACGAGCAGTACTTC. As protein: CASRTGYEQYF.